Each of the 23 T cell receptor beta chains below was sequenced from the same sample in a study of blood T cell repertoires in COVID-19. Sequenced by immunoSEQ multiplex PCR; TCRdb stores in-frame clones only, minus some. Here the sample spans some 400,000 clones, 80% to 90% being singletons. Sequencing used peripheral blood. All receptors derive from a woman aged 25-40 years with COVID-19, enrolled during active disease.

CDR3 in DNA: TGTGCCAGCAGCTCGCCCCAGGGCGGGGGGAATGAGCAGTTCTTC. This sequence encodes CASSSPQGGGNEQFF. The chain joins TRBV11-3 to TRBJ2-1, with TRBD2 matching over 8 bases. After removal of 4 bases from V and 7 bases from J, the junction contained 9 bases not matched to a gene. Looked up from germline, CDR1 is SGHNT and CDR2 is YENEEA. CDR3 size: 15 residues. Filled out from reference TRBV11-3 and TRBJ2-1, the complete variable domain reads EAGVVQSPRYKIIEKKQPVAFWCNPISGHNTLYWYLQNLGQGPELLIRYENEEAVDDSQLPKDRFSAERLKGVDSTLKIQPAELGDSAVYLCASSSPQGGGNEQFFGPGTRLTVL.

The chain joins TRBV13 to TRBJ2-7, with 9 bases lining up with TRBD2. V lost 0 bases and J lost 6; bases outside the gene matches: 6. The CDR3 sequence is 15 residues long. Germline CDR1 and CDR2: PRHDT and FYEKMQ (reference sequence). The CDR3, as DNA: TGTGCCAGCAGCTTAGGTCGCGGGAGGGCATCCGAGCAGTACTTC. Amino acid sequence: CASSLGRGRASEQYF.

This clone was found many times. The chain employs TRBV4-1 and TRBJ1-5; D gene uncertain. Germline V CDR1 and CDR2: MGHRA, YSYEKL. Trimming removed 1 base at V and 11 bases at J, with 12 bases between. The CDR3 spans 13 residues. The CDR3: CASSQGSYRAQHF. The CDR3 DNA is TGCGCCAGCAGCCAAGGGAGTTATCGGGCCCAGCATTTT.

The chain links TRBV4-1 to TRBJ1-2, with a possible D match to TRBD1 (6 bases). This CDR3 spans 13 amino acids. Between the trimmed V and J ends, which lost 4 bases and 7 bases, there was a span of 13 bases. Germline assignment: CDR1 MGHRA and CDR2 YSYEKL. CDR3 in amino acids: CASSPQGWGGYTF. CDR3 sequence (DNA): TGCGCCAGCAGCCCGCAGGGGTGGGGTGGCTACACCTTC.

The CDR3 is CASSLATGDNSPLHF. Here the CDR3 DNA reads TGTGCCAGCAGCTTAGCTACAGGGGATAATTCACCCCTCCACTTT. V gene TRBV7-6 combines with J gene TRBJ1-6; TRBD1 matches 7 bases. CDR3 length equals 15 residues. Germline lookup yields CDR1 SGHVS and CDR2 FNYEAQ. The V segment lost 0 bases and the J segment 5 bases; nucleotides outside the gene matches: 1.

CDR3 nucleotide sequence: TGCGCCAGCAGCCAAGGAGGGGGCAGCTCGAACACCGGGGAGCTGTTTTTT. Translation gives CASSQGGGSSNTGELFF. This sequence joins TRBV4-3 and TRBJ2-2; the match to TRBD1 covers 7 bases. Germline V gene data show CDR1 as LGHNA and CDR2 as YSLEER. V was clipped by 1 base and J by 0 bases; unmatched bases: 5. The CDR3 loop spans 17 amino acids.

CDR3 region: CASIHSSSYEQYF. CDR3 sequence (DNA): TGTGCCAGTATCCATAGTAGCTCCTACGAGCAGTACTTC. This chain links TRBV6-5 with TRBJ2-7; D remains ambiguous. Looked up from germline, CDR1 is MNHEY and CDR2 is SVGAGI. Trimming cost V 9 bases and J 0 bases, with 12 bases left between them. This CDR3 region has 13 residues.

The rearrangement joins TRBV6-5 to TRBJ2-1; D is uncertain. The germline V gene encodes CDR1 MNHEY and CDR2 SVGAGI. The CDR3 contains 15 residues. Trimming took 5 bases from V and 1 from J, leaving 12 bases between them. CDR3 region: CASSPDSQSYNEQFF. The DNA for the CDR3 is TGTGCCAGCAGTCCAGACTCCCAGTCCTACAATGAGCAGTTCTTC.

This chain links TRBV6-6 with TRBJ2-3; TRBD2 agrees at 9 bases. J lost 5 bases, V lost 6 bases, and 3 bases had no gene match. The CDR3 is 13 residues long. In germline, CDR1 is MNHNY, CDR2 SVGAGI (reference sequence). The CDR3 DNA reads TGTGCCAGCAGATCACTAGCGGGAGATACGCAGTATTTT. Translation gives CASRSLAGDTQYF.

This chain joins TRBV19 and TRBJ2-7; 8 bases are shared with TRBD1. The V gene end was trimmed by 5 bases and the J gene end by 7 bases; junction bases not matched to a gene: 7. The CDR3 extends over 13 amino acids. Germline CDR1 LNHDA, CDR2 SQIVND (reference sequence). The CDR3 here is CASSAGTGGEQYF. CDR3 bases: TGTGCCAGTAGTGCCGGGACAGGAGGGGAGCAGTACTTC.

The chain employs TRBV2 and TRBJ2-1, with a tentative D call TRBD1 (5 bases). The germline V gene has CDR1 SNHLY and CDR2 FYNNEI. V was trimmed by 9 bases and J by 8 bases, leaving 14 bases between them. This CDR3 has 12 residues. The CDR3 protein is CARNSWGDEQFF. The DNA for the CDR3 is TGTGCCAGGAATAGTTGGGGCGATGAGCAGTTCTTC.

This clone was detected only a few times. The chain is built from TRBV20-1 and TRBJ2-5; D gene uncertain. There are 11 residues in the CDR3. The germline V and J ends were trimmed by 5 bases and 0 bases, with 4 bases remaining between them. Germline lookup yields CDR1 DFQATT and CDR2 SNEGSKA (reference sequence). The CDR3 region has the DNA TGCAGTGCTCAGTACCAAGAGACCCAGTACTTC. The encoded protein is CSAQYQETQYF.

The genes are TRBV2 and TRBJ2-7, with 7 bases that match TRBD2. V lost 4 bases, J lost 2 bases, and 8 bases stayed unmatched. The CDR3 is 15 amino acids. From germline, CDR1 is SNHLY and CDR2 FYNNEI. CDR3 nucleotide sequence: TGTGCCAGCAGTGTTGAAGGCGGGAGCGCCTACGAGCAGTACTTC. Protein: CASSVEGGSAYEQYF.

This chain uses TRBV27 with TRBJ2-7, with 7 positions matching TRBD1. The CDR3 extends over 15 amino acids. The germline gives CDR1 MNHEY, CDR2 SMNVEV (reference sequence). The V gene end was trimmed by 10 bases and the J gene end by 3 bases; junction bases not matched to a gene: 15. This chain's CDR3 is CANPTPGQTVYEQYF. CDR3 DNA sequence: TGTGCCAACCCGACCCCGGGACAGACTGTCTACGAGCAGTACTTC.

This clone showed up just once. The chain employs TRBV7-3 and TRBJ2-7, with a possible D match to TRBD2 (6 bases). CDR3 length equals 15 residues. The V and J ends lost 3 bases and 2 bases respectively, with 14 bases between them. The V gene's germline CDR1 is SGHTA and CDR2 FQGTGA. The CDR3 nucleotides read TGTGCCAGCAGCTTGGCCGGAGGGATAACCTACGAGCAGTACTTC. It encodes CASSLAGGITYEQYF.

J is TRBJ2-7 and V is TRBV7-9, with D possibly being TRBD1 (5 bases). Germline assignment: CDR1 SEHNR and CDR2 FQNEAQ (reference sequence). The CDR3 spans 15 residues. Trimming took off 5 bases at V and 3 bases at J, with 17 bases between the two ends. The CDR3 loop reads CASSSPLDQGYEQYF. The CDR3 DNA reads TGTGCCAGCAGCAGTCCTTTGGACCAGGGCTACGAGCAGTACTTC.

The chain uses TRBV7-3 and TRBJ2-1, with TRBD2 identical over 7 bases. Trimming took 2 bases from V and 9 from J; bases not matched to a gene: 10. From germline, CDR1 is SGHTA and CDR2 FQGTGA. This CDR3 contains 15 residues. The CDR3 region has the DNA TGTGCCAGCAGCTTATTCGGCGGGAGAGGGTCTGAGCAGTTCTTC. Translated, it gives CASSLFGGRGSEQFF. Filled out from reference TRBV7-3 and TRBJ2-1, the complete variable domain reads GAGVSQTPSNKVTEKGKYVELRCDPISGHTALYWYRQSLGQGPEFLIYFQGTGAADDSGLPNDRFFAVRPEGSVSTLKIQRTERGDSAVYLCASSLFGGRGSEQFFGPGTRLTVL.

This chain uses TRBV3-1 (or the pseudogene TRBV3-2) with TRBJ1-1; possibly TRBD1 for D (6 bases). The CDR3 spans 13 residues. The V gene lost 3 bases and the J gene lost 7 bases, with 12 bases spanning the gap. Germline CDR1 reads LGHDT; CDR2 reads YNNKEL (reference sequence). In DNA form, the CDR3 reads TGTGCCAGCAGCCAGAAGTCAGGGGTTGAAGCTTTCTTT. Translating it yields CASSQKSGVEAFF.

The chain recombines TRBV7-9 with TRBJ1-1, with TRBD1 identical over 10 bases. V was pared by 3 bases and J by 4 bases, with 8 bases of the junction left unmatched. The CDR3 sequence is 16 residues long. The germline CDR1 and CDR2 sequences are SEHNR and FQNEAQ (reference sequence). This chain's CDR3 is CASSFGTGEYGTEAFF. In DNA form, the CDR3 reads TGTGCCAGCAGCTTCGGGACAGGGGAGTACGGCACTGAAGCTTTCTTT.

CDR3: CASSPAGTEETQYF. The CDR3 bases are TGTGCCAGCAGCCCCGCTGGGACAGAAGAGACCCAGTACTTC. The J gene is TRBJ2-5, the V gene TRBV11-2; TRBD1 matches 7 bases. Germline trimming cut 5 bases from V and 3 bases from J; bases unmatched to any gene: 6. The V gene's germline CDR1 is SGHAT and CDR2 FQNNGV. The CDR3 extends over 14 amino acids. Based on the CDR3 plus reference TRBV11-2 and TRBJ2-5, the full variable domain is EAGVAQSPRYKIIEKRQSVAFWCNPISGHATLYWYQQILGQGPKLLIQFQNNGVVDDSQLPKDRFSAERLKGVDSTLKIQPAKLEDSAVYLCASSPAGTEETQYFGPGTRLLVL.

The chain joins TRBV3-1 (or the pseudogene TRBV3-2) to TRBJ2-7; a weak D match, TRBD2 (5 bases). The CDR3 is made up of 11 amino acids. Trimming left V 6 bases short and J 6 bases short, with 9 bases between. CDR1 LGHDT and CDR2 YNNKEL come from the germline V gene (reference sequence). Here the CDR3 DNA reads TGTGCCAGCAGTACCCGGGGCGAGCAGTACTTC. Translation: CASSTRGEQYF.

The chain couples TRBV7-2 to TRBJ2-3, with D possibly TRBD2 on 6 matching bases. The CDR3 has 14 residues. Looked up from germline, CDR1 is SGHTA and CDR2 is FQGNSA. Trimming left V 5 bases short and J 6 bases short, with 15 bases between. For the CDR3, the DNA is TGTGCCAGCAGCGTTCTAGGAGGGGCCGATACGCAGTATTTT. Protein sequence: CASSVLGGADTQYF.

The V gene is TRBV6-5, the J gene TRBJ2-5; D is perhaps TRBD2 (6 bases). This CDR3 spans 16 amino acids. V was shortened by 0 bases and J by 6 bases, with 17 bases between the two germline ends. In germline, CDR1 is MNHEY, CDR2 SVGAGI. CDR3: CASSYSGGLGWQTQYF. The CDR3 DNA reads as TGTGCCAGCAGTTACTCTGGAGGGCTAGGGTGGCAGACCCAGTACTTC.